This entry lists 27 T cell receptor beta chains sequenced from one sample in a study of blood T cell repertoires in COVID-19. Using immunoSEQ multiplex PCR, the repertoire was profiled, and TCRdb retains in-frame clones only, with some absent. The data contain around 40,000 clones, about nine tenths of them seen just once; the ten biggest clones take up less than 25%. The sequencing input was peripheral blood. The receptors were gathered from a man in his fifties with active or convalescent COVID-19.

The J gene is TRBJ1-2, the V gene TRBV30; 7 bases line up with TRBD1. There are 12 residues in the CDR3. Per germline, CDR1 GTSNPN and CDR2 SVGIG (reference sequence). Losses at the gene ends were 4 bases for V and 5 bases for J; bases not matched to a gene: 4. The CDR3 DNA sequence: TGTGCCTGGACGGACAGGAATTATGGCTACACCTTC. Amino acids: CAWTDRNYGYTF. The whole variable domain, remainder taken from reference TRBV30 and TRBJ1-2, is SQTIHQWPATLVQPVGSPLSLECTVEGTSNPNLYWYRQAAGRGLQLLFYSVGIGQISSEVPQNLSASRPQDRQFILSSKKLLLSDSGFYLCAWTDRNYGYTFGSGTRLTVV.

This rearrangement joins TRBV10-3 to TRBJ2-7; TRBD2 might be the D (5 bases). CDR1 is ENHRY and CDR2 is SYGVKD in the germline V gene. This CDR3 contains 16 residues. The V end lost 4 bases, the J end lost 6 bases, and 22 bases lay between the germline ends. This chain's CDR3 is CAISGSGILGPGEQYV. CDR3 DNA: TGTGCCATCAGTGGCTCGGGGATCCTAGGGCCTGGCGAGCAGTACGTC.

This clone was seen a single time. The V and J genes are TRBV30 and TRBJ2-1; D is unresolved. Trimming stripped 5 bases from V and 3 bases from J, with 14 bases between. CDR3 length: 14 residues. Germline V lookup: CDR1 GTSNPN, CDR2 SVGIG (reference sequence). CDR3 sequence: CAWRRGSLYNEQFF. As DNA, the CDR3 is TGTGCCTGGCGACGAGGTAGCCTCTACAATGAGCAGTTCTTC.

The chain couples TRBV30 to TRBJ1-1, with D hard to call. Germline V CDR1 and CDR2: GTSNPN, SVGIG (reference sequence). This CDR3 spans 13 amino acids. V gave up 2 bases and J gave up 4 bases, with 11 bases separating them. In DNA form, the CDR3 reads TGTGCCTGGAGTTGGGGAGGCGGCACTGAAGCTTTCTTT. Amino acid sequence: CAWSWGGGTEAFF.

This clone was picked up one time. CDR3 residues: CASSQRSSGNSYEQYF. The CDR3 nucleotides are TGTGCCAGCAGCCAACGGTCATCGGGGAACTCCTACGAGCAGTACTTC. The genes are TRBV3-1 (or the pseudogene TRBV3-2) and TRBJ2-7; D is perhaps TRBD2 (5 bases). This CDR3 region has 16 residues. Trimming took 2 bases from V and 0 from J, leaving 14 bases between them. Germline CDR1 reads LGHDT; CDR2 reads YNNKEL (reference sequence).

The chain carries TRBV5-5 and TRBJ2-1; 13 bases are a match to TRBD2. Looked up from germline, CDR1 is SGHKS and CDR2 is YYEKEE (reference sequence). Losses at the gene ends were 4 bases for V and 10 bases for J; bases not matched to a gene: 8. The CDR3 contains 15 residues. CDR3 amino acids: CASSPGLAGSREQFF. For the CDR3, the DNA is TGTGCCAGCAGCCCGGGACTAGCGGGAAGCCGCGAGCAGTTCTTC.

The V call is TRBV7-2, the J call TRBJ1-2, with D possibly being TRBD1 (5 bases). Per the germline V gene, CDR1 is SGHTA and CDR2 is FQGNSA. V shed 5 bases and J shed 4 bases, with 11 bases lying between them. This CDR3 contains 13 residues. This CDR3 is CASSPQGTYGYTF. CDR3 nucleotide sequence: TGTGCCAGCAGCCCCCAGGGCACCTATGGCTACACCTTC. Together with reference TRBV7-2 and TRBJ1-2, the CDR3 gives the full variable domain: GAGVSQSPSNKVTEKGKDVELRCDPISGHTALYWYRQSLGQGLEFLIYFQGNSAPDKSGLPSDRFSAERTGGSVSTLTIQRTQQEDSAVYLCASSPQGTYGYTFGSGTRLTVV.

J is TRBJ2-1 and V is TRBV9; D perhaps matches TRBD1 (6 bases). The CDR3 extends over 18 amino acids. CDR1 and CDR2 (germline): SGDLS, YYNGEE. V gave up 0 bases and J gave up 9 bases, with 25 bases separating them. In nucleotides, the CDR3 is TGTGCCAGCAGCGTAGCCTCTATAGTATTGGGGGAAGGGGGTGAGCAGTTCTTC. Protein sequence: CASSVASIVLGEGGEQFF. The full variable domain, rest sourced from reference TRBV9 and TRBJ2-1, is DSGVTQTPKHLITATGQRVTLRCSPRSGDLSVYWYQQSLDQGLQFLIQYYNGEERAKGNILERFSAQQFPDLHSELNLSSLELGDSALYFCASSVASIVLGEGGEQFFGPGTRLTVL.

V and J are TRBV5-1 and TRBJ1-2; TRBD1 matches 10 bases. Trimming cost V 0 bases and J 6 bases; bases outside gene matches: 8. Germline V gene data show CDR1 as SGHRS and CDR2 as YFSETQ. This CDR3 region has 16 residues. The CDR3: CASSLDPGQGLHGYTF. CDR3 nucleotides: TGCGCCAGCAGCTTGGACCCGGGACAGGGGTTACATGGCTACACCTTC.

V and J are TRBV27 and TRBJ1-1, with 7 bases fitting TRBD1. CDR3 length: 14 amino acids. V shed 5 bases and J 4 bases; nucleotides not matched to a gene: 7. Germline CDR1 MNHEY, CDR2 SMNVEV (reference sequence). DNA for the CDR3: TGTGCCAGCAGTCCCCGACAGGGCCTCACTGAAGCTTTCTTT. It translates to CASSPRQGLTEAFF.

The chain joins TRBV5-1 to TRBJ2-5; 9 bases align to TRBD2. V lost 3 bases and J lost 5; bases outside the gene matches: 8. CDR3 size: 15 residues. Germline V gives CDR1 SGHRS, CDR2 YFSETQ. The CDR3 coding sequence is TGCGCCAGCAGCTCCGGGACTAGCTACGTGGAGACCCAGTACTTC. Translated: CASSSGTSYVETQYF. Complete variable domain (other parts from reference TRBV5-1 and TRBJ2-5): KAGVTQTPRYLIKTRGQQVTLSCSPISGHRSVSWYQQTPGQGLQFLFEYFSETQRNKGNFPGRFSGRQFSNSRSEMNVSTLELGDSALYLCASSSGTSYVETQYFGPGTRLLVL.

V gene TRBV28 combines with J gene TRBJ1-1; tentative D call: TRBD1 (6 bases). CDR1 and CDR2 (germline): MDHEN, SYDVKM. The CDR3 loop spans 13 amino acids. V lost 5 bases and J 6 bases, leaving 13 bases between the germline ends. The CDR3 loop reads CASSPGGGAEAFF. As DNA, the CDR3 is TGTGCCAGCAGTCCTGGGGGGGGCGCTGAAGCTTTCTTT.

The chain couples TRBV27 to TRBJ1-2; maybe TRBD1 (6 bases). Germline V CDR1 and CDR2: MNHEY, SMNVEV (reference sequence). Trimming removed 7 bases from V and 5 bases from J, with 17 bases in between. This CDR3 has 14 residues. CDR3 bases: TGTGCCAGCACCCTCCGGGGGGGCGATTATGGCTACACCTTC. It translates to CASTLRGGDYGYTF.

DNA of the CDR3: TGTGCCAGCAGTAGGACAGGGGGCGGGCTGGCTGAAGCTTTCTTT. Protein product: CASSRTGGGLAEAFF. V gene TRBV27 combines with J gene TRBJ1-1, with TRBD1 identical over 11 bases. CDR3 length: 15 amino acids. V trimming: 5 bases; J trimming: 6 bases; junction bases outside the gene matches: 8. Germline-derived CDR1 and CDR2 are MNHEY and SMNVEV (reference sequence).

The V and J genes are TRBV5-4 and TRBJ2-3; D is undetermined. The CDR3 is made up of 14 amino acids. The V end lost 4 bases, the J end lost 2 bases, and 11 bases lay between the germline ends. Germline loops: CDR1 SGHNT, CDR2 YYREEE (reference sequence). CDR3 DNA: TGTGCCAGCAGCAACCGACAAACCACAGATACGCAGTATTTT. Translation: CASSNRQTTDTQYF.

This chain links TRBV28 with TRBJ2-5, with 8 bases fitting TRBD2. The germline CDR1 and CDR2 sequences are MDHEN and SYDVKM. V was clipped by 7 bases and J by 4 bases; unmatched bases: 8. CDR3 length equals 14 residues. CDR3 coding DNA: TGTGCCAGCACACCGGCGGGGGGCGCAGAGACCCAGTACTTC. The encoded protein is CASTPAGGAETQYF. Drawing the rest from reference TRBV28 and TRBJ2-5, the complete variable domain is DVKVTQSSRYLVKRTGEKVFLECVQDMDHENMFWYRQDPGLGLRLIYFSYDVKMKEKGDIPEGYSVSREKKERFSLILESASTNQTSMYLCASTPAGGAETQYFGPGTRLLVL.

The chain carries TRBV2 and TRBJ1-1; 7 positions match TRBD1. The CDR3 contains 11 residues. The germline V gene encodes CDR1 SNHLY and CDR2 FYNNEI. The V segment lost 6 bases and the J segment 8 bases; nucleotides outside the gene matches: 3. CDR3 sequence reads: CASRRGQEAFF. CDR3 coding DNA: TGTGCCAGCAGGAGGGGACAGGAAGCTTTCTTT.

J is TRBJ2-3 and V is TRBV30, with 10 bases identical to TRBD2. The CDR3 has 14 amino acids. The J segment lost 0 bases and the V segment lost 3 bases, leaving 0 bases of the junction unmatched. Germline CDR1 reads GTSNPN; CDR2 reads SVGIG (reference sequence). CDR3 sequence reads: CAWRLAGSTDTQYF. In nucleotides, the CDR3 is TGTGCCTGGAGACTAGCGGGGAGCACAGATACGCAGTATTTT.

This clone was observed a single time. This sequence joins TRBV7-2 and TRBJ1-5; D is unclear. The CDR3 runs to 18 residues. Trimming removed 5 bases at V and 0 bases at J, with 20 bases between. Germline CDR1 SGHTA, CDR2 FQGNSA. The DNA of the CDR3 is TGTGCCAGCAGCCCTTTAGAGGCGGGTTTATATAGCAATCAGCCCCAGCATTTT. It specifies CASSPLEAGLYSNQPQHF. Variable domain in full (rest from reference TRBV7-2 and TRBJ1-5): GAGVSQSPSNKVTEKGKDVELRCDPISGHTALYWYRQSLGQGLEFLIYFQGNSAPDKSGLPSDRFSAERTGGSVSTLTIQRTQQEDSAVYLCASSPLEAGLYSNQPQHFGDGTRLSIL.

This clone has just one count. The chain couples TRBV27 to TRBJ2-1; the match to TRBD2 covers 9 bases. This CDR3 spans 15 amino acids. Germline V gene sequence: CDR1 MNHEY, CDR2 SMNVEV (reference sequence). The J segment lost 3 bases and the V segment lost 5 bases, leaving 5 bases of the junction unmatched. The CDR3 nucleotides are TGTGCCAGCAGTGGGTCTAGCGGGAACTACAATGAGCAGTTCTTC. Its protein product is CASSGSSGNYNEQFF.

The chain uses TRBV5-4 and TRBJ1-2; no clear D gene. The CDR3 contains 15 residues. Trimming left V 4 bases short and J 3 bases short, with 16 bases between. Germline V lookup: CDR1 SGHNT, CDR2 YYREEE (reference sequence). The CDR3 spells CASSPMGSGDYGYTF. The CDR3 nucleotides read TGTGCCAGCAGCCCGATGGGGAGTGGGGACTATGGCTACACCTTC.

The chain combines TRBV18 with TRBJ1-2; possible D gene TRBD1, 5 bases. This CDR3 comprises 14 residues. Trimming took 3 bases from V and 1 from J, leaving 9 bases between them. Germline assignment: CDR1 KGHSH and CDR2 LQKENI. CDR3 residues: CASSPKGDNYGYTF. CDR3 DNA: TGTGCCAGCTCACCTAAAGGGGATAACTATGGCTACACCTTC.

This chain connects TRBV28 to TRBJ2-1; 9 positions match TRBD2. V shed 7 bases and J 6 bases; nucleotides not matched to a gene: 7. The length of the CDR3 is 14 residues. Germline assignment: CDR1 MDHEN and CDR2 SYDVKM. Here the CDR3 reads CASTGPGLANEQFF. CDR3 nucleotides: TGTGCCAGCACCGGACCGGGACTAGCCAATGAGCAGTTCTTC.

This chain uses TRBV5-1 with TRBJ1-4; D gene uncertain. Germline V lookup: CDR1 SGHRS, CDR2 YFSETQ. Trimming left V 2 bases short and J 3 bases short, with 8 bases between. The CDR3 is 14 amino acids. The DNA for the CDR3 is TGCGCCAGCAGCTTTGGGGAGGCTAATGAAAAACTGTTTTTT. Translating gives CASSFGEANEKLFF.

The V gene is TRBV11-2, the J gene TRBJ2-1; 12 nucleotides align to TRBD2. In germline, CDR1 is SGHAT, CDR2 FQNNGV. The CDR3 is 17 residues long. Trimming cost V 3 bases and J 8 bases; bases outside gene matches: 11. The CDR3 region has the DNA TGTGCCAGCAGCTTCCTAAGACTAGCGGGAGTTATAGATGAGCAGTTCTTC. It codes for CASSFLRLAGVIDEQFF.

This clone has only a few counts. The chain joins TRBV5-8 to TRBJ2-1; TRBD1 matches at 8 bases. V was clipped by 0 bases and J by 9 bases; unmatched bases: 8. Looked up from germline, CDR1 is SGHTS and CDR2 is YDEGEE. CDR3 length: 15 amino acids. DNA of the CDR3: TGTGCCAGCAGCTTGGGGACAGGGTATCGGGGTGAGCAGTTCTTC. This gives the protein CASSLGTGYRGEQFF.

A single count supports this clone. The rearrangement links TRBV4-1 to TRBJ2-1; 9 bases line up with TRBD1. The trim removed 3 bases at V and 6 bases at J, leaving 15 bases unmatched. The CDR3 is 18 amino acids. Per the germline V gene, CDR1 is MGHRA and CDR2 is YSYEKL. CDR3 sequence (DNA): TGCGCCAGCAGCCATCCCAATGCCGGGACAGGGAGGGGCAATGAGCAGTTCTTC. Its translation: CASSHPNAGTGRGNEQFF.